This T cell receptor beta chain derives from a study of cytomegalovirus exposure and HLA in healthy donors. PCR used 60 Vbeta primers and 13 Jbeta primers. Sequenced by immunoSEQ multiplex PCR; TCRdb stores in-frame clones only, minus some. The sample holds fewer than 250,000 clones, about four fifths seen once. The receptor comes from a man in his forties in good health and CMV-seropositive. The specimen sequenced was PBMCs.

The CDR3 protein is CASSVVAGASRTEAFF. CDR3 nucleotides: TGTGCCAGCAGCGTAGTCGCAGGGGCCTCGAGGACTGAAGCTTTCTTT. The J gene is TRBJ1-1, the V gene TRBV9, with D tentatively TRBD1 (6 bases). Germline CDR1 and CDR2: SGDLS and YYNGEE. Trimming took 0 bases from V and 5 from J, leaving 17 bases between them. The CDR3 is 16 residues long. The whole variable domain, remainder taken from reference TRBV9 and TRBJ1-1, is DSGVTQTPKHLITATGQRVTLRCSPRSGDLSVYWYQQSLDQGLQFLIQYYNGEERAKGNILERFSAQQFPDLHSELNLSSLELGDSALYFCASSVVAGASRTEAFFGQGTRLTVV.